The 11 T cell receptor beta chains reported below all come from one sample, sequenced in a study of vaccination and CD4 T cells after COVID-19. Treatment described: approximately nine-day PBMC culture with coronavirus spike peptide pools or control peptides (ViraFEST assay). CD4+ T cells that had been cultured provided DNA sequenced with the Oncomine TCR Beta short-read assay. MiXCR, run by TCRdb on the PCR reads, gives a single entry per CDR3 protein. The sample lists about 18,000 distinct CDR3 sequences, about half occurring once. Which antigens these TCRs recognize remains unknown. Source material: CD4+ T cells from blood, cultured in vitro. These receptor sequences come from a human donor who had recovered from COVID-19.

CDR3 nucleotide sequence: TGTGCCAGCAGGGATGGACAGAAGAGCAATCAGCCCCAGCATTTT. Its protein product is CASRDGQKSNQPQHF. The chain has TRBV6-1 and TRBJ1-5, with D perhaps matching TRBD1 (6 bases). With 6 bases removed from V and 1 base from J, the gap between germline ends came to 13 bases. The germline CDR1 and CDR2 sequences are MNHNS and SASEGT. CDR3 length: 15 residues.

In its sample, this clonotype was seen a few times. The J gene is TRBJ2-5, the V gene TRBV2; D is ambiguous. V lost 2 bases and J 2 bases, leaving 9 bases between the germline ends. The CDR3 loop spans 14 amino acids. Germline V gene data show CDR1 as SNHLY and CDR2 as FYNNEI. The CDR3 bases are TGTGCCAGCAGTGAACGGTTGGGACAAGAGACCCAGTACTTC. Translated, it gives CASSERLGQETQYF.

J is TRBJ1-6 and V is TRBV27; 9 bases match TRBD1. V shed 5 bases and J 8 bases; nucleotides not matched to a gene: 16. Germline CDR1 and CDR2: MNHEY and SMNVEV (reference sequence). The CDR3 has 18 amino acids. This CDR3 is CASSKTKTGGLSYSPLHF. CDR3 DNA: TGTGCCAGCAGTAAAACCAAGACAGGGGGGCTATCTTATTCACCCCTCCACTTT.

V gene TRBV7-6 combines with J gene TRBJ1-3; a possible D gene is TRBD1 (5 bases). Trimming removed 4 bases at V and 0 bases at J, with 13 bases between. Germline assignment: CDR1 SGHVS and CDR2 FNYEAQ. There are 16 residues in the CDR3. The CDR3 DNA is TGTGCCAGCAGCTGGGGAGACAGACCCTCTGGAAACACCATATATTTT. It is translated as CASSWGDRPSGNTIYF.

The table lists this clonotype with a few counts. The V call is TRBV19, the J call TRBJ2-7; TRBD2 matches 13 bases. The V segment lost 2 bases and the J segment 5 bases; nucleotides outside the gene matches: 9. The CDR3 has 17 residues. Germline-derived CDR1 and CDR2 are LNHDA and SQIVND (reference sequence). CDR3 loop: CASSIYAGTSGKNEQYF. The CDR3 DNA reads as TGTGCCAGTAGTATATATGCCGGGACTAGCGGGAAAAACGAGCAGTACTTC.

The chain combines TRBV6-1 with TRBJ2-3; 8 nucleotides line up with TRBD2. The V gene's germline CDR1 is MNHNS and CDR2 SASEGT. The CDR3 extends over 16 amino acids. Germline trimming cut 4 bases from V and 4 bases from J; bases unmatched to any gene: 10. The CDR3 nucleotides are TGTGCCAGCAGTGTTGAGCGGGGGCTCGGCGCAGATACGCAGTATTTT. This encodes CASSVERGLGADTQYF.

V gene TRBV7-9 combines with J gene TRBJ1-1; 7 bases are a match to TRBD1. Germline-derived CDR1 and CDR2 are SEHNR and FQNEAQ (reference sequence). V dropped 5 bases and J dropped 5; count of bases not matched to a gene: 5. The CDR3 extends over 13 amino acids. CDR3 nucleotides: TGTGCCAGCAGCCTCCAACAGGGGACTGAAGCTTTCTTT. It translates to CASSLQQGTEAFF.

The table lists this clonotype with a few counts. V usage is TRBV6-1 and J usage is TRBJ1-2, with a possible D match to TRBD1 (5 bases). The CDR3 consists of 14 residues. The germline V and J ends were trimmed by 6 bases and 4 bases, with 15 bases remaining between them. In germline, CDR1 is MNHNS, CDR2 SASEGT. The CDR3: CASRLPTDRYGYTF. For the CDR3, the DNA is TGTGCCAGCAGGCTACCGACAGATCGCTATGGCTACACCTTC.

V and J are TRBV20-1 and TRBJ2-7; 8 nucleotides agree with TRBD1. V shed 3 bases, J shed 3 bases, and the junction held 4 bases outside the gene matches. The CDR3 contains 13 residues. From germline, CDR1 is DFQATT and CDR2 SNEGSKA (reference sequence). The CDR3 spells CSARTGALYEQYF. CDR3 nucleotide sequence: TGCAGTGCTAGGACAGGGGCCCTCTACGAGCAGTACTTC.

This chain joins TRBV20-1 and TRBJ2-7; the D gene is possibly TRBD2 (5 bases). Germline CDR1 reads DFQATT; CDR2 reads SNEGSKA (reference sequence). The CDR3 is 15 amino acids. Trimming shortened V by 3 bases and J by 0 bases, and 15 bases separated the two germline ends. CDR3 loop: CSARDSGSPSYEQYF. The DNA of the CDR3 is TGCAGTGCTAGGGACTCGGGGTCGCCCTCCTACGAGCAGTACTTC.

The chain uses TRBV5-1 and TRBJ1-2; TRBD1 matches at 12 bases. After removal of 2 bases from V and 7 bases from J, the junction contained 6 bases not matched to a gene. Germline loops: CDR1 SGHRS, CDR2 YFSETQ. The CDR3 has 15 residues. CDR3 bases: TGCGCCAGCAGCTTACGGGACAGGGGGCTCTCTGGCTACACCTTC. It encodes CASSLRDRGLSGYTF. Full variable domain (outside the CDR3, taken from reference TRBV5-1 and TRBJ1-2): KAGVTQTPRYLIKTRGQQVTLSCSPISGHRSVSWYQQTPGQGLQFLFEYFSETQRNKGNFPGRFSGRQFSNSRSEMNVSTLELGDSALYLCASSLRDRGLSGYTFGSGTRLTVV.